Each of the 19 T cell receptor beta chains below was sequenced from the same sample in a study of CD8+CD57+ T cells in acquired aplastic anemia. Genomic DNA, the template, was used for profiling of the TCR beta VDJ and CDR3. TCRdb independently ran MiXCR on the reads; one entry per CDR3 protein. The table has some 200,000 distinct CDR3 sequences, approximately 60% seen once; the top ten hold 25% to 30%. Sequenced material: sorted CD4+, CD8+, or CD8+CD57+ T cells (not recorded which) from PBMCs. All receptors come from a human donor in good health.

The chain uses TRBV7-9 and TRBJ2-7; D ambiguous. The CDR3 runs 10 residues. From germline, CDR1 is SEHNR and CDR2 FQNEAQ (reference sequence). V was cut by 4 bases and J by 5 bases, with 3 bases left in between. The CDR3 bases are TGTGCCAGCAGCTACAACGAGCAGTACTTC. Its protein product is CASSYNEQYF.

Ten or more counts support this clonotype. The rearrangement joins TRBV24-1 to TRBJ2-7; D is unclear. The CDR3 is 14 amino acids. Trimming took 0 bases from V and 5 from J, leaving 10 bases between them. Germline CDR1 reads KGHDR; CDR2 reads SFDVKD. The CDR3 here is CATSDLTRPNEQYF. The CDR3 DNA is TGTGCCACCAGTGATTTGACCAGGCCTAACGAGCAGTACTTC.

There are many counts of this clonotype. The chain carries TRBV6-5 and TRBJ1-1, with a possible D match to TRBD1 (5 bases). V was pared by 0 bases and J by 4 bases, with 9 bases between. The CDR3 is 14 residues long. Per the germline V gene, CDR1 is MNHEY and CDR2 is SVGAGI. The DNA for the CDR3 is TGTGCCAGCAGTTACTCGGGGGGAGGCACTGAAGCTTTCTTT. Protein: CASSYSGGGTEAFF.

The rearrangement links TRBV24-1 to TRBJ2-7, with 7 bases that match TRBD2. V lost 2 bases and J lost 7; bases outside the gene matches: 7. This CDR3 has 14 amino acids. Looked up from germline, CDR1 is KGHDR and CDR2 is SFDVKD. This CDR3 is CATSDSGTTREQYF. CDR3 coding DNA: TGTGCCACCAGTGATTCCGGGACTACCCGAGAGCAGTACTTC.

The V call is TRBV9, the J call TRBJ1-2; 7 positions agree with TRBD1. Germline CDR1 and CDR2: SGDLS and YYNGEE. The CDR3 loop spans 13 amino acids. With V trimmed by 4 bases and J by 7 bases, 7 bases remained unmatched. The CDR3 loop is CASSTQGVGGYTF. The DNA for the CDR3 is TGTGCCAGCAGCACGCAGGGGGTGGGTGGCTACACCTTC.

J is TRBJ1-5 and V is TRBV10-2; possible D gene TRBD1, 5 bases. The CDR3 covers 13 residues. Germline assignment: CDR1 WSHSY and CDR2 SAAADI. V was cut by 2 bases and J by 6 bases, with 8 bases left in between. This chain's CDR3 is CASSESRGQPQHF. The CDR3 DNA reads as TGCGCCAGCAGTGAGAGTAGGGGTCAGCCCCAGCATTTT.

J is TRBJ2-3 and V is TRBV19; D is possibly TRBD1 or TRBD2 (5 bases each). V lost 3 bases, J lost 12 bases, and 31 bases lay in between. The CDR3 spans 18 residues. Germline V gives CDR1 LNHDA, CDR2 SQIVND (reference sequence). CDR3 DNA: TGTGCCAGTAGTATCGATCAGGAGAGGGGTACGGCCTACAATGATCAGTATTTT. As protein: CASSIDQERGTAYNDQYF.

The chain couples TRBV20-1 to TRBJ2-7; 15 bases align to TRBD2. Trimming removed 8 bases from V and 2 bases from J; junction bases left unmatched: 7. CDR1 DFQATT and CDR2 SNEGSKA come from the germline V gene (reference sequence). The CDR3 sequence is 15 residues long. The CDR3 loop reads CSSGLAGGYPYEQYF. CDR3 DNA: TGCAGTTCGGGACTAGCGGGGGGTTATCCCTACGAGCAGTACTTC.

The rearrangement joins TRBV20-1 to TRBJ2-7; 7 bases fit TRBD1. CDR1 is DFQATT, CDR2 SNEGSKA, per germline (reference sequence). Losses at the gene ends were 4 bases for V and 1 base for J; bases not matched to a gene: 7. The CDR3 is 14 amino acids. CDR3 nucleotide sequence: TGCAGTGCTAACTCCGGGACAGAGTCCTACGAGCAGTACTTC. Translating it yields CSANSGTESYEQYF.

The chain is built from TRBV7-8 and TRBJ2-7, with 12 bases aligning to TRBD1. Germline loops: CDR1 SGHVS, CDR2 FQNEAQ. V dropped 0 bases and J dropped 5; count of bases not matched to a gene: 5. There are 16 residues in the CDR3. The CDR3, as DNA: TGTGCCAGCAGCTTAGCGGGGGGACAGGGGGCCAACGAGCAGTACTTC. It is translated as CASSLAGGQGANEQYF.

The chain couples TRBV10-2 to TRBJ1-1; D ambiguous. The CDR3 is 15 residues long. The V end lost 3 bases, the J end lost 4 bases, and 15 bases lay between the germline ends. Germline V gene lookup returns CDR1 WSHSY and CDR2 SAAADI. CDR3 in amino acids: CASSDGWIEGTEAFF. Written as DNA, the CDR3 is TGCGCCAGCAGTGACGGTTGGATTGAGGGCACTGAAGCTTTCTTT.

The chain has TRBV12-3 or TRBV12-4 and TRBJ2-7; 10 bases match TRBD2. J was trimmed by 6 bases and V by 6 bases; bases with no gene match: 8. This CDR3 has 14 residues. CDR3 coding DNA: TGTGCCAGCAGCCAAGCGGGAGGGGGGCCCGAGCAGTACTTC. Protein sequence: CASSQAGGGPEQYF.

This rearrangement joins TRBV29-1 to TRBJ1-2; 7 nucleotides line up with TRBD1. Germline CDR1 and CDR2: SQVTM and ANQGSEA. This CDR3 is built from 11 residues. Trimming at V came to 4 bases and at J to 7 bases, leaving 3 bases not matched to a gene. Here the CDR3 DNA reads TGCAGCGTTGGCAGGGGGGGTGGCTACACCTTC. As protein: CSVGRGGGYTF.

To note about this clonotype: One end of the junction is discordant with germline, which a read error may explain. The rearrangement joins TRBV10-3 to TRBJ1-6; the D is unclear. Germline V CDR1 and CDR2: ENHRY, SYGVKD. This CDR3 is 16 amino acids long. In DNA, the CDR3 is TGCGCCATCAGTGAGCCCCCGAGGGAAACGGGGTCACCCCTCCACTTT. Translated, it gives CAISEPPRETGSPLHF.

The J gene is TRBJ1-2, the V gene TRBV10-3; D gene uncertain. The germline gives CDR1 ENHRY, CDR2 SYGVKD. V dropped 0 bases and J dropped 6 bases, with 8 bases sitting between them. CDR3 length equals 13 residues. CDR3 sequence reads: CAISESRPDGYTF. CDR3 nucleotide sequence: TGTGCCATCAGTGAGTCTCGACCGGATGGCTACACCTTC.

The rearrangement uses TRBV29-1 and TRBJ2-7, with D possibly being TRBD1 or TRBD2 (5 bases each). V lost 6 bases to trimming and J lost 7 bases, with 19 bases between them. There are 13 residues in the CDR3. Per germline, CDR1 SQVTM and CDR2 ANQGSEA. Here the CDR3 reads CSVQGPHFGEQYF. The DNA for the CDR3 is TGCAGCGTGCAGGGACCCCACTTCGGGGAGCAGTACTTC.

The chain links TRBV19 to TRBJ2-1; D remains ambiguous. Germline CDR1 LNHDA, CDR2 SQIVND (reference sequence). The CDR3 runs to 14 residues. V lost 3 bases, J lost 9 bases, and 15 bases lay in between. The CDR3 nucleotides read TGTGCCAGTAGTATTCAGGCAATGCTGGGTGAGCAGTTCTTC. It encodes CASSIQAMLGEQFF.

The rearrangement joins TRBV7-8 to TRBJ2-1, with 7 bases that match TRBD2. The CDR3 sequence is 13 residues long. The V gene end was trimmed by 5 bases and the J gene end by 9 bases; junction bases not matched to a gene: 7. Germline V gene data show CDR1 as SGHVS and CDR2 as FQNEAQ. The CDR3 nucleotides read TGTGCCAGCAGCACTACTAGCGTCGGTGAGCAGTTCTTC. It translates to CASSTTSVGEQFF.

The rearrangement links TRBV19 to TRBJ2-3, with 8 bases that match TRBD1. The V segment lost 8 bases and the J segment 7 bases; nucleotides outside the gene matches: 5. The length of the CDR3 is 12 residues. Per the germline V gene, CDR1 is LNHDA and CDR2 is SQIVND (reference sequence). In nucleotides, the CDR3 is TGTGCCAGTTCGACAGGGGAACATACGCAGTATTTT. This translates into CASSTGEHTQYF.